Below are 17 T cell receptor beta chains sequenced from a single sample in a study of blood T cell repertoires in COVID-19. This table comes from immunoSEQ multiplex PCR, and its TCRdb copy is limited to in-frame clones, with some not included. The data contain about 250,000 clones, around four fifths of them singletons. Specimen: peripheral blood. Every receptor here comes from a man aged 80 or over with acute or convalescent COVID-19.

The rearrangement uses TRBV7-9 and TRBJ2-3, with 11 nucleotides matching TRBD2. Germline V lookup: CDR1 SEHNR, CDR2 FQNEAQ (reference sequence). This CDR3 contains 16 residues. V lost 1 base, J lost 5 bases, and 5 bases stayed unmatched. The DNA for the CDR3 is TGTGCCAGCAGCTTAGGACTAGCGGGGACGGGAGATACGCAGTATTTT. Protein product: CASSLGLAGTGDTQYF.

This chain links TRBV6-2 or TRBV6-3 with TRBJ2-1; 8 bases align to TRBD2. This CDR3 region has 15 residues. Germline-derived CDR1 and CDR2 are MNHEY and SVGEGT. Trimming removed 2 bases from V and 6 bases from J; junction bases left unmatched: 6. CDR3 protein: CASSYGGGRFNEQFF. Written as DNA, the CDR3 is TGTGCCAGCAGTTACGGCGGGGGGCGTTTCAATGAGCAGTTCTTC.

This clone showed up just a few times. The chain is built from TRBV3-1 (or the pseudogene TRBV3-2) and TRBJ2-3; 9 bases line up with TRBD2. Germline CDR1 reads LGHDT; CDR2 reads YNNKEL (reference sequence). V dropped 3 bases and J dropped 2; count of bases not matched to a gene: 9. This CDR3 contains 17 residues. The DNA of the CDR3 is TGTGCCAGCAGCCATCTCCGAGGACTAGCGAACACAGATACGCAGTATTTT. Protein product: CASSHLRGLANTDTQYF.

This chain joins TRBV29-1 and TRBJ2-1; 13 nucleotides match TRBD2. This CDR3 is 16 amino acids long. The V gene end was trimmed by 1 base and the J gene end by 4 bases; junction bases not matched to a gene: 4. Germline CDR1 and CDR2: SQVTM and ANQGSEA. This CDR3 reads CSVEAILAGGYNEQFF. CDR3 DNA sequence: TGCAGCGTTGAAGCGATACTAGCGGGGGGGTACAATGAGCAGTTCTTC.

V and J are TRBV30 and TRBJ1-5; D is uncertain. Trimming shortened V by 0 bases and J by 7 bases, and 10 bases separated the two germline ends. Germline V gene data show CDR1 as GTSNPN and CDR2 as SVGIG (reference sequence). CDR3 size: 13 residues. CDR3 amino acids: CAWSVTAGQPQHF. CDR3 in DNA: TGTGCCTGGAGTGTGACCGCCGGGCAGCCCCAGCATTTT.

The chain carries TRBV19 and TRBJ2-4; D is possibly TRBD2 (6 bases). Trimming took off 9 bases at V and 6 bases at J, with 12 bases between the two ends. The CDR3 runs 12 residues. Germline CDR1 LNHDA, CDR2 SQIVND (reference sequence). Written as DNA, the CDR3 is TGTGCCAGCTCTCTCGGGGGAAACATTCAGTACTTC. Its translation is CASSLGGNIQYF.

CDR3 protein: CASSQGWDRGYEQYF. The CDR3 region has the DNA TGTGCCAGCAGCCAAGGGTGGGACAGGGGCTACGAGCAGTACTTC. The rearrangement links TRBV3-1 (or the pseudogene TRBV3-2) to TRBJ2-7; TRBD1 matches at 10 bases. Germline V gives CDR1 LGHDT, CDR2 YNNKEL (reference sequence). The CDR3 runs to 15 residues. V was clipped by 1 base and J by 3 bases; unmatched bases: 3.

The J gene is TRBJ2-5, the V gene TRBV7-2, with 12 bases fitting TRBD1. CDR1 is SGHTA and CDR2 is FQGNSA in the germline V gene. V was pared by 5 bases and J by 6 bases, with 4 bases of the junction left unmatched. The CDR3 has 14 residues. CDR3 in amino acids: CASSGTGGEKTQYF. CDR3 bases: TGTGCCAGCAGCGGGACAGGGGGCGAGAAGACCCAGTACTTC.

The chain recombines TRBV7-9 with TRBJ2-1; 8 nucleotides align to TRBD1. This CDR3 comprises 15 residues. Germline lookup yields CDR1 SEHNR and CDR2 FQNEAQ (reference sequence). Unmatched junction bases numbered 10, after V lost 3 bases and J lost 9 bases. CDR3 in amino acids: CASSLGVTGASEQFF. Written as DNA, the CDR3 is TGTGCCAGCAGCTTGGGAGTGACAGGGGCGAGTGAGCAGTTCTTC.

The chain recombines TRBV4-1 with TRBJ2-5; 11 positions match TRBD2. V dropped 4 bases and J dropped 5; count of bases not matched to a gene: 6. The germline gives CDR1 MGHRA, CDR2 YSYEKL. The CDR3 is 15 amino acids. CDR3 sequence (DNA): TGCGCCAGCAGCCCACTAGCGGGAGTAGGGGAGACCCAGTACTTC. Translated: CASSPLAGVGETQYF.

The chain recombines TRBV7-9 with TRBJ2-5; D may be TRBD1 (5 bases). Germline V CDR1 and CDR2: SEHNR, FQNEAQ (reference sequence). V lost 6 bases and J lost 2, with 19 bases in between. The CDR3 is 16 amino acids. The CDR3 reads CASRARAGQGQETQYF. The DNA of the CDR3 is TGTGCCAGCAGGGCCCGAGCTGGGCAGGGACAAGAGACCCAGTACTTC.

This clone came up once. This chain links TRBV5-8 with TRBJ2-1; D is possibly TRBD2 (6 bases). The germline CDR1 and CDR2 sequences are SGHTS and YDEGEE. This CDR3 is 15 amino acids long. Between the trimmed V and J ends, which lost 0 bases and 6 bases, there was a span of 13 bases. CDR3 nucleotide sequence: TGTGCCAGCAGCTTGGGGGGGACTCCGGCCAATGAGCAGTTCTTC. Translated: CASSLGGTPANEQFF.

The CDR3 DNA is TGTGCCAGCACCCGGGACAGGGTTTCTGGCTATGGCTACACCTTC. Translated: CASTRDRVSGYGYTF. V gene TRBV28 combines with J gene TRBJ1-2; 9 bases agree with TRBD1. The CDR3 is 15 amino acids. CDR1 is MDHEN, CDR2 SYDVKM, per germline. V lost 7 bases and J lost 4; bases outside the gene matches: 10.

The rearrangement uses TRBV4-2 and TRBJ2-7; D not certain. V lost 1 base and J 0 bases, leaving 13 bases between the germline ends. The CDR3 sequence is 16 residues long. Germline V CDR1 and CDR2: LGHNA, YNFKEQ. CDR3 region: CASSQGGSLSSYEQYF. The CDR3 nucleotides are TGTGCCAGCAGCCAAGGAGGCAGTTTGAGCTCCTACGAGCAGTACTTC.

The genes are TRBV7-9 and TRBJ1-4, with no clear D. This CDR3 region has 16 residues. Looked up from germline, CDR1 is SEHNR and CDR2 is FQNEAQ (reference sequence). Trimming cost V 0 bases and J 5 bases, with 13 bases left between them. The CDR3 region has the DNA TGTGCCAGCAGCTTAGCCGGCGGATTTATCAATGAAAAACTGTTTTTT. It yields the protein CASSLAGGFINEKLFF.

The chain links TRBV29-1 to TRBJ2-7; 9 bases are a match to TRBD1. Per the germline V gene, CDR1 is SQVTM and CDR2 is ANQGSEA. This CDR3 comprises 12 residues. With 4 bases clipped from V and 6 bases from J, the junction kept 4 bases outside the gene matches. The CDR3 DNA reads TGCAGCGTTGTTACAGGGGGCGCCGAGCAGTACTTC. It yields the protein CSVVTGGAEQYF.

The count of this clone is one. The chain carries TRBV24-1 and TRBJ2-1; 8 bases line up with TRBD1. J was trimmed by 6 bases and V by 3 bases; bases with no gene match: 6. The CDR3 spans 15 residues. Looked up from germline, CDR1 is KGHDR and CDR2 is SFDVKD. Here the CDR3 reads CATSDRTGMLNEQFF. DNA of the CDR3: TGTGCCACCAGTGATCGGACAGGGATGCTCAATGAGCAGTTCTTC.